Following are 8 T cell receptor beta chains from one sample sequenced in a study of blood T cell repertoires in COVID-19. Using immunoSEQ multiplex PCR, the repertoire was profiled, and TCRdb retains in-frame clones only, with some absent. The sample records 130,000 or so clones, 80% to 90% being singletons. The sequencing input was peripheral blood. All receptors derive from a woman aged 55-70 years with acute or convalescent COVID-19.

J is TRBJ1-5 and V is TRBV9; D is uncertain. CDR3 length equals 13 residues. Germline V gene sequence: CDR1 SGDLS, CDR2 YYNGEE. With 3 bases removed from V and 5 bases from J, the gap between germline ends came to 9 bases. Here the CDR3 DNA reads TGTGCCAGCAGCGCCCGGGTGGATCAGCCCCAGCATTTT. Translation gives CASSARVDQPQHF.

The gene calls are TRBV11-1 and TRBJ1-2; 8 positions match TRBD1. Germline assignment: CDR1 SGHAT and CDR2 FQDESV (reference sequence). This CDR3 comprises 13 residues. J lost 8 bases, V lost 4 bases, and 6 bases had no gene match. The CDR3: CASSSQGARGYTF. The CDR3 coding sequence is TGTGCCAGCAGCTCGCAGGGGGCGCGGGGCTACACCTTC.

The CDR3 loop reads CASSPQMNTEAFF. The CDR3 DNA sequence: TGTGCCAGCTCCCCCCAGATGAACACTGAAGCTTTCTTT. The chain employs TRBV2 and TRBJ1-1; D is unclear. Per the germline V gene, CDR1 is SNHLY and CDR2 is FYNNEI. The CDR3 length is 13 residues. Trimming pared 8 bases from V and 0 bases from J, leaving 10 bases between. The full variable domain, its missing parts supplied by reference TRBV2 and TRBJ1-1, is EPEVTQTPSHQVTQMGQEVILRCVPISNHLYFYWYRQILGQKVEFLVSFYNNEISEKSEIFDDQFSVERPDGSNFTLKIRSTKLEDSAMYFCASSPQMNTEAFFGQGTRLTVV.

J is TRBJ2-1 and V is TRBV7-8; TRBD2 might be the D (5 bases). In germline, CDR1 is SGHVS, CDR2 FQNEAQ. The CDR3 loop spans 15 amino acids. The V gene lost 5 bases and the J gene lost 5 bases, with 16 bases spanning the gap. The CDR3 DNA reads TGTGCCAGCAGCGTAATGCCGGGAACCAACAATGAGCAGTTCTTC. It translates to CASSVMPGTNNEQFF.

The sample holds one count of this clone. The V and J genes are TRBV19 and TRBJ1-1, with a tentative D call TRBD1 (6 bases). Between the trimmed V and J ends, which lost 3 bases and 7 bases, there was a span of 12 bases. Germline V lookup: CDR1 LNHDA, CDR2 SQIVND (reference sequence). CDR3 length: 13 amino acids. The CDR3 coding sequence is TGTGCCAGTAGTATTTTGGGGGCCGGTGAAGCTTTCTTT. It encodes CASSILGAGEAFF.

The rearrangement joins TRBV2 to TRBJ1-4, with D possibly being TRBD1 (6 bases). The CDR3 has 15 amino acids. Germline V gene sequence: CDR1 SNHLY, CDR2 FYNNEI. V gave up 4 bases and J gave up 4 bases, with 13 bases separating them. The CDR3 region is CASSATGGHNEKLFF. The CDR3, as DNA: TGTGCCAGCAGTGCGACGGGGGGGCATAATGAAAAACTGTTTTTT.

This chain uses TRBV27 with TRBJ1-2; perhaps TRBD1 as D (6 bases). The germline V and J ends were trimmed by 4 bases and 4 bases, with 25 bases remaining between them. Germline V gene lookup returns CDR1 MNHEY and CDR2 SMNVEV (reference sequence). The CDR3 totals 18 residues. CDR3 amino acids: CASSSAVGETGWSYGYTF. The CDR3, as DNA: TGTGCCAGCAGTTCGGCGGTGGGCGAAACAGGGTGGAGCTATGGCTACACCTTC.

The gene calls are TRBV6-5 and TRBJ2-2; TRBD1 might be the D (5 bases). CDR3 length: 14 residues. The V gene lost 8 bases and the J gene lost 7 bases, with 17 bases spanning the gap. From germline, CDR1 is MNHEY and CDR2 SVGAGI. The CDR3 DNA sequence: TGTGCCAGCGCTCCTGTTCAAGGGGTCGGGGAGCTGTTTTTT. Translated, it gives CASAPVQGVGELFF.